This T cell receptor (beta chain) was identified during a study of T cell responses to AZD1222 COVID-19 vaccine. Study-level points and caveats: Following two doses of AZD1222, Spike-specific TCR breadth and depth rose. Variant regions that are unmutated are reportedly the target of nearly half of spike-specific TCRs.

Data came from immunoSEQ multiplex PCR; TCRdb stores just in-frame clones and leaves some out. The table includes about 150,000 clones, around 85% detected once. As for this clone: Its specificity is unknown.

CDR3 size: 13 residues. CDR1 is SGHRS and CDR2 is YFSETQ in the germline V gene. V lost 0 bases and J 6 bases, leaving 7 bases between the germline ends. The source of this sequence is an adult who had recovered from COVID-19. Sequences were derived from peripheral blood, sampled after recovery from COVID-19. V and J are TRBV5-1 and TRBJ2-1; tentative D call: TRBD1 (6 bases). CDR3 sequence (DNA): TGCGCCAGCAGCTTGGACAGGGTCAATGAGCAGTTCTTC. It translates to CASSLDRVNEQFF. The whole variable domain, remainder taken from reference TRBV5-1 and TRBJ2-1, is KAGVTQTPRYLIKTRGQQVTLSCSPISGHRSVSWYQQTPGQGLQFLFEYFSETQRNKGNFPGRFSGRQFSNSRSEMNVSTLELGDSALYLCASSLDRVNEQFFGPGTRLTVL.